One and the same sample provided the 8 T cell receptor beta chains below, sequenced in a study of cytomegalovirus exposure and HLA in healthy donors. It was with 60 Vbeta and 13 Jbeta primers that the PCR ran. Method: immunoSEQ multiplex PCR; TCRdb's copy keeps in-frame clones and lacks some. The sample carries some 150,000 clones, 73% recorded once. Sequencing input: PBMCs. These receptors were taken from a human donor in good health.

The rearrangement joins TRBV5-1 to TRBJ1-2, with a tentative D call TRBD1 (6 bases). The CDR3 covers 16 residues. Trimming took off 3 bases at V and 5 bases at J, with 20 bases between the two ends. Germline V CDR1 and CDR2: SGHRS, YFSETQ. The DNA of the CDR3 is TGCGCCAGCAGCTCTACAGGGCCCAACACAAAATATGGCTACACCTTC. Encoded protein: CASSSTGPNTKYGYTF.

The chain couples TRBV7-6 to TRBJ2-1; 9 bases fit TRBD1. J gave up 9 bases and V 5 bases, and 11 bases lay outside the gene matches. This CDR3 region has 15 residues. From germline, CDR1 is SGHVS and CDR2 FNYEAQ. The CDR3 reads CASSIGGQGIGEQFF. The CDR3 region has the DNA TGTGCCAGCAGCATCGGGGGACAGGGAATCGGTGAGCAGTTCTTC.

V and J are TRBV30 and TRBJ2-3, with 9 bases fitting TRBD2. The trim removed 2 bases at V and 6 bases at J, leaving 6 bases unmatched. There are 14 residues in the CDR3. Germline-derived CDR1 and CDR2 are GTSNPN and SVGIG (reference sequence). DNA of the CDR3: TGTGCCTGGAGTAAGACTAGCGGAGGGGATACGCAGTATTTT. This sequence encodes CAWSKTSGGDTQYF.

The V and J genes are TRBV9 and TRBJ2-2, with a tentative D call TRBD2 (5 bases). This CDR3 has 15 residues. CDR1 and CDR2 from the germline V gene are SGDLS and YYNGEE. V lost 0 bases and J lost 6, with 12 bases in between. The CDR3 loop is CASSVAPSWSGELFF. In nucleotides, the CDR3 is TGTGCCAGCAGCGTAGCTCCTAGCTGGTCCGGGGAGCTGTTTTTT.

The chain has TRBV9 and TRBJ1-3, with 7 bases aligning to TRBD1. The CDR3 runs 17 residues. From germline, CDR1 is SGDLS and CDR2 YYNGEE. J gave up 3 bases and V 6 bases, and 15 bases lay outside the gene matches. The CDR3 bases are TGTGCCAGCAAGGGGCGGGACAGAGAGTTAGGTGGAAACACCATATATTTT. Translated, it gives CASKGRDRELGGNTIYF.

The CDR3 loop reads CASSEELGQVPSYEQYF. CDR3 bases: TGTGCCAGCAGTGAAGAATTAGGTCAGGTTCCCTCCTACGAGCAGTACTTC. V usage is TRBV6-1 and J usage is TRBJ2-7; D gene unclear. Between the trimmed V and J ends, which lost 1 base and 0 bases, there was a span of 16 bases. This CDR3 region has 17 residues. Germline CDR1 MNHNS, CDR2 SASEGT.

Only a few counts were recorded for this clone. This chain uses TRBV6-1 with TRBJ2-1; D gene ambiguous. The CDR3 length is 11 residues. Germline V gives CDR1 MNHNS, CDR2 SASEGT. Trimming took off 6 bases at V and 8 bases at J, with 8 bases between the two ends. The CDR3: CASRTVDEQFF. The CDR3 DNA reads as TGTGCCAGCAGAACGGTGGATGAGCAGTTCTTC.

The rearrangement joins TRBV7-9 to TRBJ1-3, with D uncertain. Trimming removed 5 bases at V and 4 bases at J, with 6 bases between. The CDR3 covers 12 residues. Germline lookup yields CDR1 SEHNR and CDR2 FQNEAQ (reference sequence). Written as DNA, the CDR3 is TGTGCCAGCAGCGGCAAGGGAAACACCATATATTTT. Translated, it gives CASSGKGNTIYF.